This T cell receptor (beta chain) was profiled in a study of cytomegalovirus exposure and HLA in healthy donors. The study ran its PCR with 60 Vbeta and 13 Jbeta primers. Repertoires were generated with immunoSEQ multiplex PCR, while TCRdb's copy carries only in-frame clones and drops some. The table shows some 140,000 clones, with around 75% occurring only once. In germline, CDR1 is SQVTM, CDR2 ANQGSEA. The CDR3 spans 15 residues. Between the trimmed V and J ends, which lost 4 bases and 4 bases, there was a span of 16 bases. The sample comprised PBMCs. The sequence was collected from a female donor in good health and CMV-seronegative. This chain connects TRBV29-1 to TRBJ1-4; D perhaps matches TRBD1 (6 bases). The CDR3 sequence: CSVGGVRGGNEKLFF. In nucleotides, the CDR3 is TGCAGCGTTGGTGGTGTAAGAGGGGGTAATGAAAAACTGTTTTTT.